This T cell receptor (beta chain) was identified during a study of shared clonotypes between healthy human individuals. Study at large: Per-donor plates numbered three CD4 naive, three CD4 memory, two CD8 naive and one CD8 memory.

V lost 4 bases and J 0 bases, leaving 11 bases between the germline ends. CDR1 is SGHNT, CDR2 YYREEE, per germline (reference sequence). The CDR3 has 15 amino acids. This clone was detected only a few times. The CD4+ fraction was divided into a CD45RA+ naive subset and a CD45RA-negative memory subset. Assay execution proceeded at the deep level. The authors distributed each subset's genomic DNA evenly over several immunoSEQ plates. Libraries were prepared by immunoSEQ multiplex PCR; TCRdb keeps only in-frame clonotypes and omits some of them. Of roughly 170,000 clones listed, over 50% are singletons. This TCR came from a young man in good health. The chain combines TRBV5-4 with TRBJ2-1; D is uncertain. Material for sequencing was memory CD4+ T cells sorted from blood. Subset noted: CD45RA-negative fraction. The CDR3 DNA reads TGTGCCAGCAGCCCCCCCGGGCCCTCCTACAATGAGCAGTTCTTC. Translation: CASSPPGPSYNEQFF. The full variable domain, with the rest looked up from reference TRBV5-4 and TRBJ2-1, is ETGVTQSPTHLIKTRGQQVTLRCSSQSGHNTVSWYQQALGQGPQFIFQYYREEENGRGNFPPRFSGLQFPNYSSELNVNALELDDSALYLCASSPPGPSYNEQFFGPGTRLTVL.